Presented here are 5 T cell receptor beta chains from one specimen sequenced in a study of early T cells in non-severe SARS-CoV-2 infection. TCRdb itself ran the 5' RACE reads through MiXCR, one entry per CDR3 protein. The sample contains some 35,000 distinct CDR3 sequences, around 4% of which appear only once. The sample consisted of whole blood. The receptors originated from an adult who was a healthcare worker with PCR-confirmed SARS-CoV-2 infection or an uninfected control (not recorded which).

The chain joins TRBV14 to TRBJ2-5; the match to TRBD2 covers 11 bases. The CDR3 length is 16 residues. Germline-derived CDR1 and CDR2 are SGHDN and FVKESK. The ends lost 4 bases at V and 3 bases at J; junction bases unmatched: 7. The CDR3 nucleotides are TGTGCCAGCAGCCCGCAACTAGCGGGAGCCAAAGAGACCCAGTACTTC. This translates into CASSPQLAGAKETQYF.

This clonotype was counted at least ten times. The chain couples TRBV3-1 to TRBJ2-5; D is possibly TRBD2 (5 bases). The germline V gene encodes CDR1 LGHDT and CDR2 YNNKEL (reference sequence). Trimming took off 1 base at V and 5 bases at J, with 14 bases between the two ends. The CDR3 has 15 amino acids. CDR3 nucleotide sequence: TGTGCCAGCAGCCAAGTTGGAACCCCGGGGGAGACCCAGTACTTC. Protein: CASSQVGTPGETQYF.

By frequency in the sample, this clonotype is medium-sized. The chain combines TRBV29-1 with TRBJ2-1; D not resolved. Trimming left V 3 bases short and J 10 bases short, with 7 bases between. The CDR3 runs 10 residues. The V gene's germline CDR1 is SQVTM and CDR2 ANQGSEA. CDR3 in DNA: TGCAGCGTTGAGGCAGCGGAGCAGTTCTTC. As protein: CSVEAAEQFF.

This clonotype has a handful of counts. The chain combines TRBV12-3 or TRBV12-4 with TRBJ2-7; 9 bases are shared with TRBD1. The CDR3 contains 20 residues. V dropped 6 bases and J dropped 3; count of bases not matched to a gene: 24. Written as DNA, the CDR3 is TGTGCCAGCAGCTTTCGGAACCTGGGACAGGGAGGGAATGTAAGCTACGAGCAGTACGTC. Its translation is CASSFRNLGQGGNVSYEQYV.

Concerning this clonotype itself: A read error may produce the germline difference seen at one junction end. This sequence joins TRBV12-3 or TRBV12-4 and TRBJ2-3; TRBD1 matches 7 bases. The CDR3 contains 18 residues. The CDR3 bases are TGTACCAGCAGTTTGGTACAGGGGACCTCTCCTAGCACAGATACGCAGTATTTT. As protein: CTSSLVQGTSPSTDTQYF.